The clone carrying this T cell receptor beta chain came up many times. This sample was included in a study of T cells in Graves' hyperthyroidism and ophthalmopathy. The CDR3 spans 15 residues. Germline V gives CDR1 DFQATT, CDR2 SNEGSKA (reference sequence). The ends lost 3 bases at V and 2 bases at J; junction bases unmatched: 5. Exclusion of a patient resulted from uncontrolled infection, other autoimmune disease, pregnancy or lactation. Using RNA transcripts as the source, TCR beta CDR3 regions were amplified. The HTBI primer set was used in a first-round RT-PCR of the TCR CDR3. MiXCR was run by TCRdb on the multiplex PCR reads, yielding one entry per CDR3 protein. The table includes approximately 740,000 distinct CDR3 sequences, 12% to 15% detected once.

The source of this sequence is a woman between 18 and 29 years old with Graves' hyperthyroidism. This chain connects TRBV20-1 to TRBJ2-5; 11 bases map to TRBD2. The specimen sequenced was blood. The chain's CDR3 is CSASPGLAVQETQYF. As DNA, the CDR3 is TGCAGTGCTAGTCCGGGACTAGCGGTTCAAGAGACCCAGTACTTC.